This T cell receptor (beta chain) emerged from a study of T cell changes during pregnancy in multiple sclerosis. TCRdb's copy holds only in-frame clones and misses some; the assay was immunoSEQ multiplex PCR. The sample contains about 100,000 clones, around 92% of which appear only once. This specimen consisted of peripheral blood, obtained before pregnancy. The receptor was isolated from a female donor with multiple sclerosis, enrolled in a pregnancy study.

The CDR3 spells CSVEDLGGDEQYF. The CDR3 bases are TGCAGCGTTGAAGATCTCGGCGGAGACGAGCAGTACTTC. This sequence joins TRBV29-1 and TRBJ2-7; D is undetermined. With 0 bases removed from V and 5 bases from J, the gap between germline ends came to 11 bases. CDR3 length equals 13 residues. Per the germline V gene, CDR1 is SQVTM and CDR2 is ANQGSEA.